Included here is one T cell receptor beta chain sequence, with context. The target antigen is unknown. The sample originates from a study of graft-versus-host responses after intestinal transplantation. Study-wide background: Each recipient received anti-thymocyte globulin induction, then tacrolimus and steroids for 2 to 3 years. Study observations and caveats: High graft-versus-host to host-versus-graft T cell clonal ratios marked allografts of patients with graft-donor macrochimerism.

Trimming took off 1 base at V and 7 bases at J, with 14 bases between the two ends. This CDR3 spans 15 amino acids. Germline assignment: CDR1 MGHRA and CDR2 YSYEKL. Libraries were prepared by immunoSEQ multiplex PCR; TCRdb keeps only in-frame clonotypes and omits some of them. The table records about 35,000 clones, over 85% of them present only once. This sequence was found in a human donor who was the organ donor for an intestinal transplant. The chain links TRBV4-1 to TRBJ1-5; D may be TRBD1 (6 bases). The sequences come from unstimulated CD8+ T cells sorted from spleen or lymph node cells, collected before transplant. CDR3 coding DNA: TGCGCCAGCAGCCAAGGTCGGGGGGCAGGACAGCCCCAGCATTTT. It translates to CASSQGRGAGQPQHF.